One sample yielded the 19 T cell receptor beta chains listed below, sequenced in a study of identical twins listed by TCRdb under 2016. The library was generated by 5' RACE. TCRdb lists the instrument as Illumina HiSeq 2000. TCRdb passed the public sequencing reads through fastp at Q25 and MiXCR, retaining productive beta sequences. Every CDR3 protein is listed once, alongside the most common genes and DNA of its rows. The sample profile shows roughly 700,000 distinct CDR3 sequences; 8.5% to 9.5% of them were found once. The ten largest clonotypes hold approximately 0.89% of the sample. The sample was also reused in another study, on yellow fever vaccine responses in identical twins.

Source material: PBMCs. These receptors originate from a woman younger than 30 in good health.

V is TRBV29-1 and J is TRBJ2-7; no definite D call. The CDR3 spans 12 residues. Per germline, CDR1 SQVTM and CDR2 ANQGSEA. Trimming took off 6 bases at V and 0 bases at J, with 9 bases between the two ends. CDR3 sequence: CSVLLSSYEQYF. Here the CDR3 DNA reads TGCAGCGTACTATTGAGCTCCTACGAGCAGTACTTC.

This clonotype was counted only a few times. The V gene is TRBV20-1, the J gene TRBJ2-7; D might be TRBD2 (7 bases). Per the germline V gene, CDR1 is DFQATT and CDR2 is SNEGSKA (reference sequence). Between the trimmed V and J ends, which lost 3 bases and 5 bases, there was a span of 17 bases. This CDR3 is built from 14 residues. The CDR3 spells CSASGAGAGDEQYF. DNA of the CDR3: TGCAGTGCTAGTGGGGCAGGGGCGGGAGACGAGCAGTACTTC.

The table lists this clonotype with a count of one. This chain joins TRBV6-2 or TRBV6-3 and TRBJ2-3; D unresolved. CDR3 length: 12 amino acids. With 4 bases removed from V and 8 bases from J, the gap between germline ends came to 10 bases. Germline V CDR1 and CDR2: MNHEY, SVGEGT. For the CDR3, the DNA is TGTGCCAGCAGTTTCTCTGGTCTTACGCAGTATTTT. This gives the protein CASSFSGLTQYF.

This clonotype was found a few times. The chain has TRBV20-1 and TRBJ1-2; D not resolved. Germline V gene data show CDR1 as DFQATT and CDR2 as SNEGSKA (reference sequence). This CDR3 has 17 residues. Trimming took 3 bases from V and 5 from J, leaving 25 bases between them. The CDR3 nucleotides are TGCAGTGCTAGCAGCACCCCTGATGGCAGGTCGCTTTATGGCTACACCTTC. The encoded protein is CSASSTPDGRSLYGYTF.

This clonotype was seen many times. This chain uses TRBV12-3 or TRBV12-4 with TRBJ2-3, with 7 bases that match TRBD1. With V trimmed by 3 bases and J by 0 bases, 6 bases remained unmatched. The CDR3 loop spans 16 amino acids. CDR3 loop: CASSFGTVSSTDTQYF. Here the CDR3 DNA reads TGTGCCAGCAGTTTTGGGACAGTCTCTAGCACAGATACGCAGTATTTT.

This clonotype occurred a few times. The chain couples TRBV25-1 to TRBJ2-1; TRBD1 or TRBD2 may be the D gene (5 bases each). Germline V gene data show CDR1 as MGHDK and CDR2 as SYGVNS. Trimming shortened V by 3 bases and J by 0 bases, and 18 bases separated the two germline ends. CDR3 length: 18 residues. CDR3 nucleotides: TGTGCCAGCAGTGACCCTGATGAGGGGCGAAGCTCCTACAATGAGCAGTTCTTC. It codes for CASSDPDEGRSSYNEQFF.

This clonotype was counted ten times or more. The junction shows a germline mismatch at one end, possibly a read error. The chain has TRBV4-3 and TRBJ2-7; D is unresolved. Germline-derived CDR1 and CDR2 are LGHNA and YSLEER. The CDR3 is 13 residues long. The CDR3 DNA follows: TGTGCCAGCAGCCAAGACGGCTCCTACGAGCAGTACTTC. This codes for CASSQDGSYEQYF.

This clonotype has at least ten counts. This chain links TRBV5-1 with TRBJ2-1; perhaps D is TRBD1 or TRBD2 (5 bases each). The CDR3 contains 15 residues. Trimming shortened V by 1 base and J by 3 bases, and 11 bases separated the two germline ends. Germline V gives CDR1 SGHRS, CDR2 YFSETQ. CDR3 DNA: TGCGCCAGCAGCTTGCTACTTGGGGGCTACAATGAGCAGTTCTTC. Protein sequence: CASSLLLGGYNEQFF.

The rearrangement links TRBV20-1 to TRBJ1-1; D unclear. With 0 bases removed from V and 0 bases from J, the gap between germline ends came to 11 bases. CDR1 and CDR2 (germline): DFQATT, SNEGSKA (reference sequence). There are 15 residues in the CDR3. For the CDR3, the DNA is TGCAGTGCTAGAGATGCAGTAGGCCTGAACACTGAAGCTTTCTTT. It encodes CSARDAVGLNTEAFF.

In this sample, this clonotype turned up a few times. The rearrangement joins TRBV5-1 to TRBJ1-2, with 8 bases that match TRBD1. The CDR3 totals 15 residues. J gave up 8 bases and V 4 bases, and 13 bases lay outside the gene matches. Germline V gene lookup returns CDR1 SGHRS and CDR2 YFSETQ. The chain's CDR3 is CASSPGTGFPVGYTF. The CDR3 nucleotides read TGCGCCAGCAGCCCAGGGACAGGATTCCCCGTAGGCTACACCTTC.

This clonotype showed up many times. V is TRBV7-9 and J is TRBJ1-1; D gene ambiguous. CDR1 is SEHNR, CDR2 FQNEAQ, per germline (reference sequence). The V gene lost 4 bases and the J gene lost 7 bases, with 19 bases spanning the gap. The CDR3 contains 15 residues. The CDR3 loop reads CASSSGIVGIGEAFF. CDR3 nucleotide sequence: TGTGCCAGCAGCTCGGGTATCGTAGGGATTGGTGAAGCTTTCTTT.

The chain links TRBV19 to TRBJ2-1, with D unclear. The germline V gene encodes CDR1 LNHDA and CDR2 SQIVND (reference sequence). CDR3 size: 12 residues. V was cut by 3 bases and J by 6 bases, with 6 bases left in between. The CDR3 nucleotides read TGTGCCAGTAGTATTCGATCCAATGAGCAGTTCTTC. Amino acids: CASSIRSNEQFF.

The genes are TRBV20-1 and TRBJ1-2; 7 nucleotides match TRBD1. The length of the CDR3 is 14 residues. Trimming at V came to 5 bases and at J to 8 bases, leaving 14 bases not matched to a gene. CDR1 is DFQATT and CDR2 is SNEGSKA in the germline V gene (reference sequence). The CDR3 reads CSAPELKGAGGYTF. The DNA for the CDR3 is TGCAGTGCTCCGGAACTAAAGGGGGCAGGGGGCTACACCTTC.

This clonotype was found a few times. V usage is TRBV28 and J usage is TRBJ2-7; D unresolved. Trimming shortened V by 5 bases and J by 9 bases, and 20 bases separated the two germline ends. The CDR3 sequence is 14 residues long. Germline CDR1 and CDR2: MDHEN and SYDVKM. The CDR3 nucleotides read TGTGCCAGCAGTCCGAACCTAGTTAACAACCCGCAGTACTTC. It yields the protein CASSPNLVNNPQYF. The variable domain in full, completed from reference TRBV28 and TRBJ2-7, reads DVKVTQSSRYLVKRTGEKVFLECVQDMDHENMFWYRQDPGLGLRLIYFSYDVKMKEKGDIPEGYSVSREKKERFSLILESASTNQTSMYLCASSPNLVNNPQYFGPGTRLTVT.

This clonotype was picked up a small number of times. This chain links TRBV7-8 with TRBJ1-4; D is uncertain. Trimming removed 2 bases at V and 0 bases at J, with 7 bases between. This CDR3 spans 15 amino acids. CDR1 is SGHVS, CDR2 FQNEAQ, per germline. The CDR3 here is CASSLWAATNEKLFF. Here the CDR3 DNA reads TGTGCCAGCAGCTTATGGGCAGCAACTAATGAAAAACTGTTTTTT. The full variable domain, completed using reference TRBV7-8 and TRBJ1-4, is GAGVSQSPRYKVAKRGQDVALRCDPISGHVSLFWYQQALGQGPEFLTYFQNEAQLDKSGLPSDRFFAERPEGSVSTLKIQRTQQEDSAVYLCASSLWAATNEKLFFGSGTQLSVL.

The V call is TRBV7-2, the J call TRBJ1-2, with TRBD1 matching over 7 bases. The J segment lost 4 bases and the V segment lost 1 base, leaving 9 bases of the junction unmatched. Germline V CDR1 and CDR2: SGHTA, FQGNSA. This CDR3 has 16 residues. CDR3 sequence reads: CASSLEWGGGVYGYTF. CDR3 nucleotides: TGTGCCAGCAGCTTAGAGTGGGGAGGGGGCGTCTATGGCTACACCTTC.

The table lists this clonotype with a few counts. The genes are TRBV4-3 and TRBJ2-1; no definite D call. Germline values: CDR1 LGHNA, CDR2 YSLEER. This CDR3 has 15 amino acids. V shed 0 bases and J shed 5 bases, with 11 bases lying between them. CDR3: CASSQDIGDHNEQFF. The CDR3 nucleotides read TGCGCCAGCAGCCAAGACATCGGCGACCACAATGAGCAGTTCTTC.

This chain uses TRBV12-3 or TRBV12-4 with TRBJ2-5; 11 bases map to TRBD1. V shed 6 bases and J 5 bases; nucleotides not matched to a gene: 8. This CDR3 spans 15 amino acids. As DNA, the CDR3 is TGTGCCAGCAGACGGACAGGGGGCGTCGGGGAGACCCAGTACTTC. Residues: CASRRTGGVGETQYF.

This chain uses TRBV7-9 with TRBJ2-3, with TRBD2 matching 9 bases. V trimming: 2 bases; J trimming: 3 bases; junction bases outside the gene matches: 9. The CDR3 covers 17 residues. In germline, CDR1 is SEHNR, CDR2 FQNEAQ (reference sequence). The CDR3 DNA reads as TGTGCCAGCAGCTTACCCACGGCGGGACTAGCTACAGATACGCAGTATTTT. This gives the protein CASSLPTAGLATDTQYF.